This T cell receptor (beta chain) emerged from a study of cytomegalovirus exposure and HLA in healthy donors. Study findings and constraints: What was likely a sequencing artifact was a cluster of highly shared sequence variants. As confirmed in vitro, a few CMV-associated chains were specific for CMV antigens. The study recorded more than 150 TCR beta chains that were cytomegalovirus-associated. Data from an earlier analysis indicated that most TCR beta V segments were productive either about 87% or about 30% of the time.

Primers for the PCR totalled 60 Vbeta and 13 Jbeta. Data came from immunoSEQ multiplex PCR; TCRdb stores just in-frame clones and leaves some out. The repertoire includes 75,000 to 90,000 clones, under 85% of them detected once, and about 8.2% sits in the top ten. This clone was found once. No antigen is known for it. This CDR3 is 14 amino acids long. Per the germline V gene, CDR1 is MNHNS and CDR2 is SASEGT. Germline trimming cut 5 bases from V and 8 bases from J; bases unmatched to any gene: 10. The sequence derives from a woman in her thirties or forties in good health and CMV-seropositive. What was sequenced was PBMCs. This chain connects TRBV6-1 to TRBJ1-2; 8 bases align to TRBD1. The CDR3 DNA is TGTGCCAGCAGTACCTACGGACAGGGCCAAGGCTACACCTTC. Amino acid sequence: CASSTYGQGQGYTF.